This is a list of T cell receptor beta chains from one sample in a study of cytomegalovirus exposure and HLA in healthy donors. Profiled with immunoSEQ multiplex PCR; TCRdb holds only in-frame clones, not every one. The table has 76,000 or so clones, roughly 95% seen once. Sequencing input: PBMCs. The receptors were gathered from a woman under 30 in good health and CMV-seropositive. Each CDR3 is given with its conserved first and last residue. Each record gives: CDR3 protein, CDR3 DNA, D gene, clone size, J gene, V gene. D genes are given only for firm matches. Some rows have no size entry. The others give once, few or many, or a class for an expanded clone.

cdr3_aa: CATSREGRWTAEYYEQYF; cdr3_nt: TGTGCCACCAGCAGAGAAGGCCGGTGGACAGCGGAGTACTACGAGCAGTACTTC; d_call: NA; clone_size: NA; j_call: TRBJ2-7; v_call: TRBV15
cdr3_aa: CASSLDVSRGNEQFF; cdr3_nt: TGTGCCAGCAGCTTAGACGTATCCAGGGGGAATGAGCAGTTCTTC; d_call: TRBD1; clone_size: NA; j_call: TRBJ2-1; v_call: TRBV5-4
cdr3_aa: CASSFGLGQFF; cdr3_nt: TGTGCCAGCTCATTCGGACTAGGGCAGTTCTTC; d_call: TRBD2; clone_size: NA; j_call: TRBJ2-1; v_call: TRBV19
cdr3_aa: CASSLDRANYNEQFF; cdr3_nt: TGTGCCAGCAGCTTGGACAGGGCGAACTACAATGAGCAGTTCTTC; d_call: NA; clone_size: once; j_call: TRBJ2-1; v_call: TRBV5-6
cdr3_aa: CASSFLFEAFF; cdr3_nt: TGTGCCAGCAGTTTCCTATTTGAAGCTTTCTTT; d_call: NA; clone_size: NA; j_call: TRBJ1-1; v_call: TRBV28
cdr3_aa: CASSVTGSTEAFF; cdr3_nt: TGTGCCAGCAGCGTTACAGGGAGCACTGAAGCTTTCTTT; d_call: NA; clone_size: NA; j_call: TRBJ1-1; v_call: TRBV6-4
cdr3_aa: CASSSSGGYEQYF; cdr3_nt: TGTGCCAGCAGCTCATCAGGGGGCTACGAGCAGTACTTC; d_call: TRBD1; clone_size: NA; j_call: TRBJ2-7; v_call: TRBV7-2
cdr3_aa: CATPSGGSGGRNAGELFF; cdr3_nt: TGTGCCACCCCGTCTGGTGGTAGCGGGGGGCGTAATGCCGGGGAGCTGTTTTTT; d_call: TRBD2; clone_size: NA; j_call: TRBJ2-2; v_call: TRBV19
cdr3_aa: CASIKNRENYNEQFF; cdr3_nt: TGCGCCAGCATTAAGAACAGGGAAAACTACAATGAGCAGTTCTTC; d_call: NA; clone_size: NA; j_call: TRBJ2-1; v_call: TRBV4-1
cdr3_aa: CASSYERPRDNEQFF; cdr3_nt: TGTGCCAGCAGTTACGAGCGGCCTAGAGACAATGAGCAGTTCTTC; d_call: NA; clone_size: NA; j_call: TRBJ2-1; v_call: TRBV6-5
cdr3_aa: CASSIRTEVGEQYF; cdr3_nt: TGTGCCAGTAGTATTCGGACAGAGGTGGGCGAGCAGTACTTC; d_call: NA; clone_size: NA; j_call: TRBJ2-7; v_call: TRBV19
cdr3_aa: CASSPQGRGSYEQYF; cdr3_nt: TGTGCCAGCTCACCACAGGGGAGGGGCTCCTACGAGCAGTACTTC; d_call: TRBD2; clone_size: NA; j_call: TRBJ2-7; v_call: TRBV18
cdr3_aa: CASSPLAGGYEQYF; cdr3_nt: TGTGCCAGCAGTCCCTTAGCGGGAGGCTACGAGCAGTACTTC; d_call: TRBD2; clone_size: NA; j_call: TRBJ2-7; v_call: TRBV6-4
cdr3_aa: CASSSRGNTDTQYF; cdr3_nt: TGTGCCAGCAGTTCCAGGGGGAACACAGATACGCAGTATTTT; d_call: TRBD1; clone_size: NA; j_call: TRBJ2-3; v_call: TRBV11-2
cdr3_aa: CAITKRVSQETQYF; cdr3_nt: TGTGCCATTACTAAGCGGGTCTCCCAAGAGACCCAGTACTTC; d_call: NA; clone_size: NA; j_call: TRBJ2-5; v_call: TRBV6-1
cdr3_aa: CASSQEYPGGPVVTDTQYF; cdr3_nt: TGTGCCAGCAGCCAAGAGTACCCGGGGGGGCCAGTGGTTACAGATACGCAGTATTTT; d_call: TRBD2; clone_size: NA; j_call: TRBJ2-3; v_call: TRBV4-2
cdr3_aa: CASTNSLYNEQFF; cdr3_nt: TGTGCCAGCACCAACTCGCTCTACAATGAGCAGTTCTTC; d_call: NA; clone_size: NA; j_call: TRBJ2-1; v_call: TRBV27
cdr3_aa: CASTPVRPEKRWREKLFF; cdr3_nt: TGTGCCAGTACTCCTGTCAGGCCCGAGAAACGATGGCGTGAAAAACTGTTTTTT; d_call: NA; clone_size: NA; j_call: TRBJ1-4; v_call: TRBV19
cdr3_aa: CASSVRLAQSYNEQFF; cdr3_nt: TGTGCCAGCAGCGTTCGACTAGCCCAGTCCTACAATGAGCAGTTCTTC; d_call: NA; clone_size: few; j_call: TRBJ2-1; v_call: TRBV21-1
cdr3_aa: CASSLGGLAKNIQYF; cdr3_nt: TGTGCCAGCAGCCTGGGGGGACTAGCCAAAAACATTCAGTACTTC; d_call: NA; clone_size: NA; j_call: TRBJ2-4; v_call: TRBV7-2
cdr3_aa: CASSYRDSGSYEQYF; cdr3_nt: TGTGCCAGCAGTTACCGGGACAGCGGCTCCTACGAGCAGTACTTC; d_call: TRBD1; clone_size: NA; j_call: TRBJ2-7; v_call: TRBV6-6
cdr3_aa: CASSTGSFNSPLHF; cdr3_nt: TGTGCCAGCAGCACAGGGAGTTTTAATTCACCCCTCCACTTT; d_call: NA; clone_size: NA; j_call: TRBJ1-6; v_call: TRBV28
cdr3_aa: CASSFFEHRGYIQYF; cdr3_nt: TGTGCCAGCAGCTTCTTTGAGCACAGGGGATACATTCAGTACTTC; d_call: TRBD1; clone_size: NA; j_call: TRBJ2-4; v_call: TRBV7-9
cdr3_aa: CASSFSELNYGYTF; cdr3_nt: TGTGCCAGCAGCTTCAGTGAATTAAACTATGGCTACACCTTC; d_call: NA; clone_size: NA; j_call: TRBJ1-2; v_call: TRBV11-2
cdr3_aa: CASSQGPGLVSDTQYF; cdr3_nt: TGCGCCAGCAGCCAAGGACCGGGACTAGTGTCAGATACGCAGTATTTT; d_call: TRBD2; clone_size: NA; j_call: TRBJ2-3; v_call: TRBV4-3
cdr3_aa: CASSLEDSFFGYTF; cdr3_nt: TGTGCCAGCAGTTTGGAGGACAGCTTTTTTGGCTACACCTTC; d_call: NA; clone_size: NA; j_call: TRBJ1-2; v_call: TRBV28
cdr3_aa: CASSYGGPEAFF; cdr3_nt: TGTGCCAGCAGCTATGGAGGTCCCGAAGCTTTCTTT; d_call: NA; clone_size: NA; j_call: TRBJ1-1; v_call: TRBV7-6
cdr3_aa: CASGSGQAEETQYF; cdr3_nt: TGTGCTAGTGGTTCAGGACAGGCGGAAGAGACCCAGTACTTC; d_call: TRBD1; clone_size: NA; j_call: TRBJ2-5; v_call: TRBV12-5
cdr3_aa: CSGSGSNEQFF; cdr3_nt: TGCAGCGGTAGCGGGAGCAATGAGCAGTTCTTC; d_call: TRBD2; clone_size: once; j_call: TRBJ2-1; v_call: TRBV29-1
cdr3_aa: CASSQEFQRGGNEQFF; cdr3_nt: TGTGCCAGCAGCCAAGAGTTTCAGAGGGGGGGTAATGAGCAGTTCTTC; d_call: NA; clone_size: NA; j_call: TRBJ2-1; v_call: TRBV4-2
cdr3_aa: CASSQGVAGTPDTQYF; cdr3_nt: TGCGCCAGCAGCCAAGGGGTAGCGGGGACGCCAGATACGCAGTATTTT; d_call: TRBD2; clone_size: NA; j_call: TRBJ2-3; v_call: TRBV4-3
cdr3_aa: CASSSRTGVGSGANVLTF; cdr3_nt: TGTGCCAGCAGTTCCCGGACAGGGGTGGGGTCTGGGGCCAACGTCCTGACTTTC; d_call: TRBD1; clone_size: NA; j_call: TRBJ2-6; v_call: TRBV27
cdr3_aa: CASSRFRTGVSGNTIYF; cdr3_nt: TGTGCCAGCAGCCGCTTTAGGACAGGCGTCTCTGGAAACACCATATATTTT; d_call: TRBD1; clone_size: NA; j_call: TRBJ1-3; v_call: TRBV13
cdr3_aa: CASILAGTQYF; cdr3_nt: TGTGCCAGCATCCTGGCGGGGACGCAGTATTTT; d_call: NA; clone_size: NA; j_call: TRBJ2-3; v_call: TRBV28
cdr3_aa: CASSARQGRNYGYTF; cdr3_nt: TGTGCCAGCAGCGCTCGACAGGGGCGAAACTATGGCTACACCTTC; d_call: TRBD1; clone_size: NA; j_call: TRBJ1-2; v_call: TRBV9
cdr3_aa: CASSPRSRTSTDTQYF; cdr3_nt: TGCGCCAGCAGCCCCCGTAGTCGTACTAGCACAGATACGCAGTATTTT; d_call: NA; clone_size: once; j_call: TRBJ2-3; v_call: TRBV4-3
cdr3_aa: CAISEVTSGRTSEQFF; cdr3_nt: TGTGCCATCAGTGAGGTTACTAGCGGGAGAACGTCAGAGCAGTTCTTC; d_call: TRBD2; clone_size: NA; j_call: TRBJ2-1; v_call: TRBV10-3
cdr3_aa: CASGNRGAGYGYTF; cdr3_nt: TGTGCCAGCGGCAACAGGGGTGCTGGCTATGGCTACACCTTC; d_call: TRBD1; clone_size: NA; j_call: TRBJ1-2; v_call: TRBV5-4
cdr3_aa: CASTLGSDTQYF; cdr3_nt: TGTGCCAGCACCCTGGGGAGTGATACGCAGTATTTT; d_call: NA; clone_size: NA; j_call: TRBJ2-3; v_call: TRBV7-6
cdr3_aa: CASSLPYEQYF; cdr3_nt: TGTGCCAGCAGTCTACCCTACGAGCAGTACTTC; d_call: NA; clone_size: once; j_call: TRBJ2-7; v_call: TRBV28
cdr3_aa: CASSKVASVRPGGTQYF; cdr3_nt: TGTGCCAGTAGTAAGGTGGCTAGCGTTAGGCCCGGGGGGACCCAGTACTTC; d_call: NA; clone_size: NA; j_call: TRBJ2-5; v_call: TRBV19
cdr3_aa: CASSLSLAGGTHYNEQFF; cdr3_nt: TGTGCCAGCAGCTTAAGCCTAGCGGGGGGCACCCACTACAATGAGCAGTTCTTC; d_call: TRBD2; clone_size: few; j_call: TRBJ2-1; v_call: TRBV7-9
cdr3_aa: CASSLLRGGTEAFF; cdr3_nt: TGTGCCAGCAGCTTATTAAGGGGAGGCACTGAAGCTTTCTTT; d_call: NA; clone_size: NA; j_call: TRBJ1-1; v_call: TRBV11-2
cdr3_aa: CATSRDPQTGTLRIRKYF; cdr3_nt: TGTGCCACCAGCAGAGACCCCCAGACAGGGACACTCCGGATACGCAAGTATTTT; d_call: TRBD1; clone_size: NA; j_call: TRBJ2-3; v_call: TRBV15
cdr3_aa: CASSLIALGGDTQYF; cdr3_nt: TGTGCCAGCAGCCTAATCGCCCTCGGCGGCGATACGCAGTATTTT; d_call: NA; clone_size: NA; j_call: TRBJ2-3; v_call: TRBV7-2
cdr3_aa: CASRTGVNNSPLHF; cdr3_nt: TGTGCCAGCAGGACAGGGGTTAATAATTCACCCCTCCACTTT; d_call: TRBD1; clone_size: NA; j_call: TRBJ1-6; v_call: TRBV6-1
cdr3_aa: CASSPTYNEQFF; cdr3_nt: TGTGCCAGCAGCCCCACCTACAATGAGCAGTTCTTC; d_call: NA; clone_size: NA; j_call: TRBJ2-1; v_call: TRBV7-9